A selection of T cell receptor beta chains follows, all from one sample in a study of cytomegalovirus exposure and HLA in healthy donors. Produced via immunoSEQ multiplex PCR; TCRdb's table is partial and in-frame only. The table has some 130,000 clones, around 80% seen once. The source material was PBMCs. The source of these receptors is a man aged 25 to 45 in good health. The CDR3 runs from the conserved cysteine through the conserved F or W. Each record gives: J gene, clone size, D gene, V gene, CDR3 length, CDR3 DNA, CDR3 protein. D genes are given only for firm matches. Some rows mark clone size as missing; the rest say once, few, many or name a class of expanded clone.

j_call: TRBJ2-7
clone_size: NA
d_call: NA
v_call: TRBV27
cdr3_length: 16
cdr3_nt: TGTGCCAGCAGTTTAGCAGGGGAGCCGAGCTCCTACGAGCAGTACTTC
cdr3_aa: CASSLAGEPSSYEQYF

j_call: TRBJ2-5
clone_size: NA
d_call: NA
v_call: TRBV4-3
cdr3_length: 16
cdr3_nt: TGCGCCAGCAGCCAAGGGCGGGATGGGGCCCAAGAGACCCAGTACTTC
cdr3_aa: CASSQGRDGAQETQYF

j_call: TRBJ2-2
clone_size: NA
d_call: NA
v_call: TRBV21-1
cdr3_length: 20
cdr3_nt: TGTGCCAGCAGCAAAGGGAAGACTAGCGGGAGAAAGGGGCCGCCCGGGGAGCTGTTTTTT
cdr3_aa: CASSKGKTSGRKGPPGELFF

j_call: TRBJ2-2
clone_size: NA
d_call: NA
v_call: TRBV4-3
cdr3_length: 16
cdr3_nt: TGCGCCAGCAGCCAAGATCTCGGGTTTGATATCGGGGAGCTGTTTTTT
cdr3_aa: CASSQDLGFDIGELFF

j_call: TRBJ2-7
clone_size: NA
d_call: NA
v_call: TRBV6-5
cdr3_length: 12
cdr3_nt: TGTGCCAGCAGTTACTTTCAGGGATTGATCTACTTC
cdr3_aa: CASSYFQGLIYF

j_call: TRBJ1-2
clone_size: NA
d_call: NA
v_call: TRBV19
cdr3_length: 14
cdr3_nt: TGTGCCAGTAGTAGCCGGACGGGGGGCGGGGGCTACACCTTC
cdr3_aa: CASSSRTGGGGYTF

j_call: TRBJ2-7
clone_size: NA
d_call: TRBD1
v_call: TRBV18
cdr3_length: 13
cdr3_nt: TGTGCCAGCTCACCCGGGACAGCCTACGAGCAGTACTTC
cdr3_aa: CASSPGTAYEQYF

j_call: TRBJ1-5
clone_size: NA
d_call: TRBD1
v_call: TRBV28
cdr3_length: 13
cdr3_nt: TGTGCCAGCAGGACAGGGTTCAATCAGCCCCAGCATTTT
cdr3_aa: CASRTGFNQPQHF

j_call: TRBJ2-7
clone_size: few
d_call: NA
v_call: TRBV5-6
cdr3_length: 11
cdr3_nt: TGTGCCAGCAGCTTGCTCCGCGAGCAGTACTTC
cdr3_aa: CASSLLREQYF

j_call: TRBJ2-2
clone_size: NA
d_call: NA
v_call: TRBV7-2
cdr3_length: 13
cdr3_nt: TGTGCCAGCAGCCCCGATACAACCGGGGAGCTGTTTTTT
cdr3_aa: CASSPDTTGELFF

j_call: TRBJ2-5
clone_size: NA
d_call: TRBD2
v_call: TRBV30
cdr3_length: 11
cdr3_nt: TGTGCCTGGAGCGCCACTAGCGGGGGGCACTTC
cdr3_aa: CAWSATSGGHF

j_call: TRBJ1-1
clone_size: NA
d_call: TRBD1
v_call: TRBV27
cdr3_length: 15
cdr3_nt: TGTGCCAGCAGTCTTTCGGACAGGGCCTCGGCTGAAGCTTTCTTT
cdr3_aa: CASSLSDRASAEAFF

j_call: TRBJ2-5
clone_size: few
d_call: NA
v_call: TRBV19
cdr3_length: 14
cdr3_nt: TGTGCCAGTAGTATTTCTGGCATCCAAGAGACCCAGTACTTC
cdr3_aa: CASSISGIQETQYF

j_call: TRBJ1-1
clone_size: NA
d_call: TRBD1
v_call: TRBV10-3
cdr3_length: 14
cdr3_nt: TGTGCCATCAGTGAGGGGACAGGGAGGACTGAAGCTTTCTTT
cdr3_aa: CAISEGTGRTEAFF

j_call: TRBJ2-7
clone_size: NA
d_call: TRBD2
v_call: TRBV6-5
cdr3_length: 12
cdr3_nt: TGTGCCAGCATAACCAGCGGGGGCGAGCAGTACTTC
cdr3_aa: CASITSGGEQYF

j_call: TRBJ2-7
clone_size: NA
d_call: NA
v_call: TRBV29-1
cdr3_length: 13
cdr3_nt: TGCAGCGTTGATGTAGGACACTCCTACGAGCAGTACTTC
cdr3_aa: CSVDVGHSYEQYF

j_call: TRBJ2-1
clone_size: NA
d_call: TRBD2
v_call: TRBV9
cdr3_length: 13
cdr3_nt: TGTGCCAGCAGCGCGGGGGGGGCGGATGAGCAGTTCTTC
cdr3_aa: CASSAGGADEQFF

j_call: TRBJ2-7
clone_size: NA
d_call: NA
v_call: TRBV9
cdr3_length: 13
cdr3_nt: TGTGCCAGCAGTGCACAGGGAGACTACGAGCAGTACTTC
cdr3_aa: CASSAQGDYEQYF

j_call: TRBJ2-5
clone_size: few
d_call: TRBD1
v_call: TRBV5-1
cdr3_length: 16
cdr3_nt: TGCGCCAGCAGCTTGGGGGACAGGGGTAATGGAGAGACCCAGTACTTC
cdr3_aa: CASSLGDRGNGETQYF

j_call: TRBJ1-5
clone_size: NA
d_call: TRBD1
v_call: TRBV15
cdr3_length: 15
cdr3_nt: TGTGCCACCAAACTTTGGACAGGGGGCTTGGAGCCCCAGCATTTT
cdr3_aa: CATKLWTGGLEPQHF

j_call: TRBJ2-1
clone_size: NA
d_call: TRBD2
v_call: TRBV10-3
cdr3_length: 13
cdr3_nt: TGTGCCATCAGTGAGGAGACTAGCGTTGAGCAGTTCTTC
cdr3_aa: CAISEETSVEQFF

j_call: TRBJ2-3
clone_size: NA
d_call: NA
v_call: TRBV7-8
cdr3_length: 15
cdr3_nt: TGTGCCAGCAGCTTAGCGGGAGCCGGAGTGGATACGCAGTATTTT
cdr3_aa: CASSLAGAGVDTQYF

j_call: TRBJ2-1
clone_size: NA
d_call: TRBD2
v_call: TRBV28
cdr3_length: 17
cdr3_nt: TGTGCCAGCAGGACTAGCGGGAAACCGGCCCACTACAATGAGCAGTTCTTC
cdr3_aa: CASRTSGKPAHYNEQFF

j_call: TRBJ2-1
clone_size: NA
d_call: NA
v_call: TRBV4-1
cdr3_length: 14
cdr3_nt: TGCGCCAGCAGTCGCGGGACGCGTCTGAATGAGCAGTTCTTC
cdr3_aa: CASSRGTRLNEQFF

j_call: TRBJ1-2
clone_size: NA
d_call: NA
v_call: TRBV6-5
cdr3_length: 13
cdr3_nt: TGTGCCAGCAGTTACTCCCCAAACTATGGCTACACCTTC
cdr3_aa: CASSYSPNYGYTF

j_call: TRBJ2-7
clone_size: NA
d_call: TRBD2
v_call: TRBV7-9
cdr3_length: 16
cdr3_nt: TGTGCCAGCAGCCCCCCCCGGACTAGCGTAACCTACGAGCAGTACTTC
cdr3_aa: CASSPPRTSVTYEQYF

j_call: TRBJ2-4
clone_size: few
d_call: NA
v_call: TRBV28
cdr3_length: 15
cdr3_nt: TGTGCCAGCAGTTTAACTCCGTATTCAGGAAACATTCAGTACTTC
cdr3_aa: CASSLTPYSGNIQYF

j_call: TRBJ1-2
clone_size: NA
d_call: TRBD1
v_call: TRBV11-1
cdr3_length: 15
cdr3_nt: TGTGCCAGCAGCCCCCAGGGGACAGCGGCCTATGGCTACACCTTC
cdr3_aa: CASSPQGTAAYGYTF

j_call: TRBJ2-1
clone_size: NA
d_call: TRBD2
v_call: TRBV29-1
cdr3_length: 17
cdr3_nt: TGCAGCGCCCTAGTTGGCCGGCTAGCGGGAGTTGTCGATGAGCAGTTCTTC
cdr3_aa: CSALVGRLAGVVDEQFF

j_call: TRBJ1-1
clone_size: NA
d_call: TRBD1
v_call: TRBV14
cdr3_length: 15
cdr3_nt: TGTGCCAGCAGCCTATTGGGACAGAGGAACACTGAAGCTTTCTTT
cdr3_aa: CASSLLGQRNTEAFF

j_call: TRBJ2-7
clone_size: NA
d_call: NA
v_call: TRBV28
cdr3_length: 12
cdr3_nt: TGTGCCAGCAGCAGGAGGGCGACCGAGCAGTACTTC
cdr3_aa: CASSRRATEQYF

j_call: TRBJ2-7
clone_size: once
d_call: NA
v_call: TRBV27
cdr3_length: 13
cdr3_nt: TGTGCCAGCACCCGCCATGCCGGGAACGAGCAGTACTTC
cdr3_aa: CASTRHAGNEQYF

j_call: TRBJ1-2
clone_size: once
d_call: TRBD1
v_call: TRBV6-5
cdr3_length: 14
cdr3_nt: TGTGCCAGCACGGTTTCAGGGGGTAACTATGGCTACACCTTC
cdr3_aa: CASTVSGGNYGYTF

j_call: TRBJ2-7
clone_size: NA
d_call: TRBD1
v_call: TRBV7-9
cdr3_length: 16
cdr3_nt: TGTTCCAGCAGCTCCTTACCGGGACAGGGGTTACACGAGCAGTACTTC
cdr3_aa: CSSSSLPGQGLHEQYF

j_call: TRBJ2-2
clone_size: once
d_call: TRBD1
v_call: TRBV5-1
cdr3_length: 15
cdr3_nt: TGCGCCAGCTCTACGACAGGGGTTAACACCGGGGAGCTGTTTTTT
cdr3_aa: CASSTTGVNTGELFF

j_call: TRBJ2-1
clone_size: NA
d_call: TRBD2
v_call: TRBV30
cdr3_length: 14
cdr3_nt: TGTGCCTGCCAGGCGGAGCGGGGGTACAATGAGCAGTTCTTC
cdr3_aa: CACQAERGYNEQFF

j_call: TRBJ2-7
clone_size: NA
d_call: NA
v_call: TRBV9
cdr3_length: 15
cdr3_nt: TGTGCCAGCAGCGTAGATCCAGCGGGCCTCTACGAGCAGTACTTC
cdr3_aa: CASSVDPAGLYEQYF

j_call: TRBJ1-6
clone_size: NA
d_call: NA
v_call: TRBV10-3
cdr3_length: 11
cdr3_nt: TGTGCCATTGACGGAGATTCACCCCTCCACTTT
cdr3_aa: CAIDGDSPLHF

j_call: TRBJ1-6
clone_size: NA
d_call: TRBD1
v_call: TRBV7-8
cdr3_length: 14
cdr3_nt: TGTGCCAGCAGCCCCCGACAGGGCGGGTCACCCCTCCACTTT
cdr3_aa: CASSPRQGGSPLHF

j_call: TRBJ2-1
clone_size: NA
d_call: NA
v_call: TRBV25-1
cdr3_length: 14
cdr3_nt: TGTGCCAGCAGTGAATTTTGGTGGGACAAAGTGCAGTTCTTC
cdr3_aa: CASSEFWWDKVQFF

j_call: TRBJ1-2
clone_size: NA
d_call: NA
v_call: TRBV9
cdr3_length: 12
cdr3_nt: TGTGCCAGCAGCGATCCGGTCTTCGGCTACACCTTC
cdr3_aa: CASSDPVFGYTF

j_call: TRBJ2-7
clone_size: NA
d_call: NA
v_call: TRBV5-1
cdr3_length: 17
cdr3_nt: TGCGCCAGCAGCTTGGGGGCTCAGGGATTTACCCACTACGAGCAGTACTTC
cdr3_aa: CASSLGAQGFTHYEQYF

j_call: TRBJ2-2
clone_size: NA
d_call: NA
v_call: TRBV6-1
cdr3_length: 13
cdr3_nt: TGTGCCAGCAGGCCAACAGGGACCGGGGAGCTGTTTTTT
cdr3_aa: CASRPTGTGELFF

j_call: TRBJ2-1
clone_size: NA
d_call: NA
v_call: TRBV7-9
cdr3_length: 12
cdr3_nt: TGTTCCAGCAGCTTAGGGGGACTGCAGCAGTTCTTC
cdr3_aa: CSSSLGGLQQFF

j_call: TRBJ1-1
clone_size: NA
d_call: NA
v_call: TRBV7-9
cdr3_length: 15
cdr3_nt: TGTGCCAGCAGCCCCCCAACAGGGCCGTTCCCTGAAGCTTTCTTT
cdr3_aa: CASSPPTGPFPEAFF

j_call: TRBJ2-3
clone_size: NA
d_call: TRBD1
v_call: TRBV7-9
cdr3_length: 16
cdr3_nt: TGTGCCAGCAGCTTAAGGACAGGGGGGACCACAGATACGCAGTATTTT
cdr3_aa: CASSLRTGGTTDTQYF

j_call: TRBJ2-7
clone_size: few
d_call: NA
v_call: TRBV7-6
cdr3_length: 15
cdr3_nt: TGTGCCAGCAGCTTAGGAACACAGAGCTCCTACGAGCAGTACTTC
cdr3_aa: CASSLGTQSSYEQYF

j_call: TRBJ1-5
clone_size: NA
d_call: NA
v_call: TRBV29-1
cdr3_length: 13
cdr3_nt: TGCAGCGTTGGGCAGGGTTCTGGTCAGCCCCAGCATTTT
cdr3_aa: CSVGQGSGQPQHF

j_call: TRBJ1-6
clone_size: NA
d_call: NA
v_call: TRBV5-1
cdr3_length: 15
cdr3_nt: TGCGCCAGCAGCTTGGGGCACTTCGGACAGTCACCCCTCCACTTT
cdr3_aa: CASSLGHFGQSPLHF

j_call: TRBJ1-4
clone_size: NA
d_call: NA
v_call: TRBV5-1
cdr3_length: 15
cdr3_nt: TGCGCCAGCAGCTTGGGGAACGGGTTGAGAGAAAAACTGTTTTTT
cdr3_aa: CASSLGNGLREKLFF

j_call: TRBJ1-1
clone_size: NA
d_call: NA
v_call: TRBV9
cdr3_length: 13
cdr3_nt: TGTGCCAGCAGCCCACCCGGGAGCCCTGAAGCTTTCTTT
cdr3_aa: CASSPPGSPEAFF

j_call: TRBJ1-2
clone_size: NA
d_call: TRBD1
v_call: TRBV6-1
cdr3_length: 13
cdr3_nt: TGTGCCAGCCGGAGGCAGGGGGACTATGGCTACACCTTC
cdr3_aa: CASRRQGDYGYTF

j_call: TRBJ2-2
clone_size: NA
d_call: NA
v_call: TRBV14
cdr3_length: 14
cdr3_nt: TGTGCCAGCAGCCCCATAGGGGGTGGCGGGGAGCTGTTTTTT
cdr3_aa: CASSPIGGGGELFF

j_call: TRBJ2-7
clone_size: NA
d_call: TRBD2
v_call: TRBV11-2
cdr3_length: 15
cdr3_nt: TGTGCCAGCAGCTCGCGACTAGCGGGAGACTACGAGCAGTACTTC
cdr3_aa: CASSSRLAGDYEQYF

j_call: TRBJ2-7
clone_size: NA
d_call: TRBD2
v_call: TRBV2
cdr3_length: 13
cdr3_nt: TGTGCCAGCATTAGCGGGAGCCATTACGAGCAGTACTTC
cdr3_aa: CASISGSHYEQYF

j_call: TRBJ2-1
clone_size: NA
d_call: TRBD2
v_call: TRBV9
cdr3_length: 16
cdr3_nt: TGTGCCAGCAGCGTATTGGTTAGCGGGAGACCCAATGAGCAGTTCTTC
cdr3_aa: CASSVLVSGRPNEQFF

j_call: TRBJ2-1
clone_size: once
d_call: TRBD1
v_call: TRBV7-9
cdr3_length: 15
cdr3_nt: TGTGCCAGCAGCCTCGGGACAGGGACCCTCCATGAGCAGTTCTTC
cdr3_aa: CASSLGTGTLHEQFF

j_call: TRBJ2-3
clone_size: NA
d_call: NA
v_call: TRBV15
cdr3_length: 13
cdr3_nt: TGTGCCACCAGCAGAGAGCCGGCAGATACGCAGTATTTT
cdr3_aa: CATSREPADTQYF

j_call: TRBJ1-4
clone_size: NA
d_call: TRBD1
v_call: TRBV4-3
cdr3_length: 15
cdr3_nt: TGCGCCAGCAGCCAAGGGACAGGGGTTAGCGAAAAACTGTTTTTT
cdr3_aa: CASSQGTGVSEKLFF